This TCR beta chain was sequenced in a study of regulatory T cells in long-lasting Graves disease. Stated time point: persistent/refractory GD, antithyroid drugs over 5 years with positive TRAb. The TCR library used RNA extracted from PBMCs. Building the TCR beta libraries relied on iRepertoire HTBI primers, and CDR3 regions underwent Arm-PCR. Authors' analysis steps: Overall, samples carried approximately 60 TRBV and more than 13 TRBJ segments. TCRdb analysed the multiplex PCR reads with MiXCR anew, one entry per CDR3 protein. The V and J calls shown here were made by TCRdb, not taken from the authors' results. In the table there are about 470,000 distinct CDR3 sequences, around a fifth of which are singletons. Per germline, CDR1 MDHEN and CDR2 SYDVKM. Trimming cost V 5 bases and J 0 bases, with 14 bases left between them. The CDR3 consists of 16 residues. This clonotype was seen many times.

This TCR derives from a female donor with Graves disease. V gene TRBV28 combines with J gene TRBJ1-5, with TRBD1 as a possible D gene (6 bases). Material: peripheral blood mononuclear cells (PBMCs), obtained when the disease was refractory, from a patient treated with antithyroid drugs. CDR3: CASSGRGGGSNQPQHF. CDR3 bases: TGTGCCAGCAGTGGCCGAGGGGGGGGTAGCAATCAGCCCCAGCATTTT. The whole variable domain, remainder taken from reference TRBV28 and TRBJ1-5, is DVKVTQSSRYLVKRTGEKVFLECVQDMDHENMFWYRQDPGLGLRLIYFSYDVKMKEKGDIPEGYSVSREKKERFSLILESASTNQTSMYLCASSGRGGGSNQPQHFGDGTRLSIL.